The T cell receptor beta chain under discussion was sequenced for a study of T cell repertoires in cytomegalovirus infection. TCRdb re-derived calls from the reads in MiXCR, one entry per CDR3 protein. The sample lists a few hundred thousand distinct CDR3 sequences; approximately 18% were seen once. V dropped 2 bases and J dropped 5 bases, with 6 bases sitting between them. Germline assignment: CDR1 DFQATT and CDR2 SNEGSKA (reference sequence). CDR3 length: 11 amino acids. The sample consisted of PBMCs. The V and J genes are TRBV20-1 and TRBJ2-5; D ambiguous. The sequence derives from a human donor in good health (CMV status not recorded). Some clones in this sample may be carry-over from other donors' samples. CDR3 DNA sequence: TGCAGTGCTAGATACATGGAGACCCAGTACTTC. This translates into CSARYMETQYF.